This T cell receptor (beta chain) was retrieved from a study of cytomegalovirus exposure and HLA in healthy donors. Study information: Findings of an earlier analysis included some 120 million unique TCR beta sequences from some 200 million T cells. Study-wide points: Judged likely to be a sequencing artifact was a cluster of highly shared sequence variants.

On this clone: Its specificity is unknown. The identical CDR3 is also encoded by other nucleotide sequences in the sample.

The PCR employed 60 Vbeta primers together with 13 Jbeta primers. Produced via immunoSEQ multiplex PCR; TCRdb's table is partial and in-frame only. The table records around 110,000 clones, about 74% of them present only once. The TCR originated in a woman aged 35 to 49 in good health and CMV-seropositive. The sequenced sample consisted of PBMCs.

The CDR3 nucleotides read TGTGCCTGGAGTGCCGGACAGATGAACACTGAAGCTTTCTTT. Translated, it gives CAWSAGQMNTEAFF. V usage is TRBV30 and J usage is TRBJ1-1, with TRBD1 as a possible D gene (6 bases). Trimming cost V 1 base and J 0 bases, with 9 bases left between them. The germline V gene has CDR1 GTSNPN and CDR2 SVGIG (reference sequence). This CDR3 spans 14 amino acids.